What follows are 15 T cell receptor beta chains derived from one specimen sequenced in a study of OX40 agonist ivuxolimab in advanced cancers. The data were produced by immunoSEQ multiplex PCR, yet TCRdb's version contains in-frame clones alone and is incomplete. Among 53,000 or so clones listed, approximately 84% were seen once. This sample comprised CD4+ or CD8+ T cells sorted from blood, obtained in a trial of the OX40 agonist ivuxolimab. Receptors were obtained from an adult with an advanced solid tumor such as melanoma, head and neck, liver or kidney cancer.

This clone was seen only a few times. For the CDR3, the DNA is TGTGCCAGCTCACCACCGGGCGCGGGAGCCCCGAACACCGGGGAGCTGTTTTTT. This translates into CASSPPGAGAPNTGELFF. The rearrangement uses TRBV18 and TRBJ2-2, with 7 bases aligning to TRBD2. V was pared by 0 bases and J by 0 bases, with 7 bases of the junction left unmatched. Germline assignment: CDR1 KGHSH and CDR2 LQKENI. The CDR3 runs to 18 residues.

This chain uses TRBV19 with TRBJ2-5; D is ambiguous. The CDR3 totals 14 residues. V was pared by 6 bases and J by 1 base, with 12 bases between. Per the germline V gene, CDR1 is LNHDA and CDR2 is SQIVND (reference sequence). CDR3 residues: CASRVTMGQETQYF. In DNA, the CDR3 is TGTGCCAGTAGGGTAACGATGGGCCAAGAGACCCAGTACTTC.

In DNA, the CDR3 is TGTGCCAGCAGCTTAGGATCCGGGGACTCCTACGAGCAGTACTTC. This gives the protein CASSLGSGDSYEQYF. The rearrangement links TRBV7-7 to TRBJ2-7; D is perhaps TRBD2 (5 bases). Per germline, CDR1 SSHAT and CDR2 FNYEAQ (reference sequence). CDR3 length: 15 residues. V was clipped by 1 base and J by 0 bases, with 10 bases between them.

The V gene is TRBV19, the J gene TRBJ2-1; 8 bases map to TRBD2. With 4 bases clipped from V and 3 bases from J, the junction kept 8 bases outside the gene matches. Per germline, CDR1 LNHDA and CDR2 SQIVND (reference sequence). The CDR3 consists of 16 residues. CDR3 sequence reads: CASSTGTSKGYNEQFF. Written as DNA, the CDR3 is TGTGCCAGTAGTACCGGGACTAGTAAAGGCTACAATGAGCAGTTCTTC. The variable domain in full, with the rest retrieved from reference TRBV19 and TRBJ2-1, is DGGITQSPKYLFRKEGQNVTLSCEQNLNHDAMYWYRQDPGQGLRLIYYSQIVNDFQKGDIAEGYSVSREKKESFPLTVTSAQKNPTAFYLCASSTGTSKGYNEQFFGPGTRLTVL.

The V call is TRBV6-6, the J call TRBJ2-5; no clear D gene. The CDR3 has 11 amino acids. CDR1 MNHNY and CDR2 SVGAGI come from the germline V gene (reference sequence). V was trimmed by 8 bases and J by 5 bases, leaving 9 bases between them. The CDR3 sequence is CASGVGETQYF. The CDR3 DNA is TGTGCCAGCGGGGTGGGGGAGACCCAGTACTTC.

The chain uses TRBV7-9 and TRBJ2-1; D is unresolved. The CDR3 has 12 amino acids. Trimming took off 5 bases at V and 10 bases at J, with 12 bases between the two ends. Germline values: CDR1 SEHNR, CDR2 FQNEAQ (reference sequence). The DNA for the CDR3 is TGTGCCAGCAGCCCTGACAAACGCGAGCAGTTCTTC. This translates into CASSPDKREQFF.

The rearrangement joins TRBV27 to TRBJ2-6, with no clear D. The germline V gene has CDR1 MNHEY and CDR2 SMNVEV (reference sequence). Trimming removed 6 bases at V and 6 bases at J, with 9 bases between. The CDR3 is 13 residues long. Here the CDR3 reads CASRVSSANVLTF. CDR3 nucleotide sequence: TGTGCCAGCAGGGTCTCTTCGGCCAACGTCCTGACTTTC.

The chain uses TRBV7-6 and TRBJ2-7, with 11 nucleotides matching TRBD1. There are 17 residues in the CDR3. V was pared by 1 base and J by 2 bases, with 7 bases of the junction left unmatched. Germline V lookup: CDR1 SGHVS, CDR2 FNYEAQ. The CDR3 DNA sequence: TGTGCCAGCAGCTTAGGGGGACAGGGGGTGTACCCCTACGAGCAGTACTTC. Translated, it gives CASSLGGQGVYPYEQYF.

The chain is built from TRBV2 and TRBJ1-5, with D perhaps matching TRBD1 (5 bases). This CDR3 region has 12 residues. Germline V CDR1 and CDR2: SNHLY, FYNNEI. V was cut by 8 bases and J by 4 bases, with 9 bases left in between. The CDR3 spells CASGAGNQPQHF. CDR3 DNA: TGTGCCAGCGGGGCAGGGAATCAGCCCCAGCATTTT.

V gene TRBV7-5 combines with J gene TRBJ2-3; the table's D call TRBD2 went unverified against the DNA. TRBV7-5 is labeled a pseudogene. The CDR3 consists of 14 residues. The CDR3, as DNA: TGTGCCAGCAGCATACCTAGCAGAACAGATACGCAGTATTTT. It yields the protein CASSIPSRTDTQYF.

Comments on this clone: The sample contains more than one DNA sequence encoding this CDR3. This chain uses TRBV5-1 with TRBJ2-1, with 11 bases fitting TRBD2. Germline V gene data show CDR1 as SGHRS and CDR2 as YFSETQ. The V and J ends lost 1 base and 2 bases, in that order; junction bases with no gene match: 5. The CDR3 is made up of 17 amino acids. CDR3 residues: CASSLILAGGPYNEQFF. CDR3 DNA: TGCGCCAGCAGCTTGATATTAGCGGGAGGGCCCTACAATGAGCAGTTCTTC.

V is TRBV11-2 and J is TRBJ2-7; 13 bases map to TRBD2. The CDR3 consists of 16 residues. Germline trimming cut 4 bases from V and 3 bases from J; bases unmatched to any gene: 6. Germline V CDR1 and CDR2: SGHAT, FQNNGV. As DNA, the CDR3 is TGTGCCAGCAGCTCTCTAACTAGCGGGAGGGTCTACGAGCAGTACTTC. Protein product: CASSSLTSGRVYEQYF.

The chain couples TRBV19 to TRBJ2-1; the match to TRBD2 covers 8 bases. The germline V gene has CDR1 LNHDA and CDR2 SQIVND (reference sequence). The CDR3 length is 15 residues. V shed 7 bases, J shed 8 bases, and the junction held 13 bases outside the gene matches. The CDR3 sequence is CASTQGEAGVDEQFF. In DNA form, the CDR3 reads TGTGCCAGTACTCAAGGTGAAGCGGGAGTCGATGAGCAGTTCTTC. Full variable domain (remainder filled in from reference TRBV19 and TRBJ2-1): DGGITQSPKYLFRKEGQNVTLSCEQNLNHDAMYWYRQDPGQGLRLIYYSQIVNDFQKGDIAEGYSVSREKKESFPLTVTSAQKNPTAFYLCASTQGEAGVDEQFFGPGTRLTVL.

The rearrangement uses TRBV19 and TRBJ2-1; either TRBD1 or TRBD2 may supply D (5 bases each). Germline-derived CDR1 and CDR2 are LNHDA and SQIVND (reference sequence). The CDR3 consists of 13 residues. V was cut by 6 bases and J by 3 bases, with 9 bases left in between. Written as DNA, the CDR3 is TGTGCCAGTAGACGGGACGTCTACAATGAGCAGTTCTTC. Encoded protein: CASRRDVYNEQFF. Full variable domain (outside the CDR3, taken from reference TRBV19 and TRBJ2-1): DGGITQSPKYLFRKEGQNVTLSCEQNLNHDAMYWYRQDPGQGLRLIYYSQIVNDFQKGDIAEGYSVSREKKESFPLTVTSAQKNPTAFYLCASRRDVYNEQFFGPGTRLTVL.

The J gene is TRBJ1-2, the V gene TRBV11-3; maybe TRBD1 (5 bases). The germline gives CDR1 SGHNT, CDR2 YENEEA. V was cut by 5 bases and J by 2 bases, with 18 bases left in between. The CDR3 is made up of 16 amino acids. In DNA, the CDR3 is TGTGCCAGCAGCAGGACCAGGGTGGATTCAAACTATGGCTACACCTTC. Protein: CASSRTRVDSNYGYTF.